The 15 T cell receptor beta chains listed next were all sequenced from one sample in a study of beta chain features in type 1 diabetes. Reverse transcription of all isolated RNA meant that expressed TCRB transcripts were sequenced. Sequencing used immunoSEQ multiplex PCR; TCRdb keeps in-frame clones, though not all of them. The table lists roughly 400,000 clones, about 14% of them singletons, with approximately 0.019% in the top ten. The specimen was naive CD4+ T cells from blood. These TCRs come from a woman in her late teens or twenties in good health.

This clone was seen more than once but under ten times. The V call is TRBV2, the J call TRBJ2-7, with D possibly TRBD1 on 6 matching bases. This CDR3 comprises 16 residues. In germline, CDR1 is SNHLY, CDR2 FYNNEI. V dropped 6 bases and J dropped 6 bases, with 24 bases sitting between them. In DNA, the CDR3 is TGTGCCAGCAGCTCCCCCCTTACAGGGTTTCTCGGCGAGCAGTACTTC. Encoded protein: CASSSPLTGFLGEQYF.

V and J are TRBV18 and TRBJ2-7; D gene ambiguous. This CDR3 has 14 amino acids. The V and J ends lost 0 bases and 2 bases respectively, with 8 bases between them. Looked up from germline, CDR1 is KGHSH and CDR2 is LQKENI. The CDR3 region is CASSPPQEAYEQYF. In DNA, the CDR3 is TGTGCCAGCTCACCACCGCAGGAAGCCTACGAGCAGTACTTC.

The V gene is TRBV7-2, the J gene TRBJ1-5, with D hard to call. Between the trimmed V and J ends, which lost 5 bases and 2 bases, there was a span of 4 bases. Germline assignment: CDR1 SGHTA and CDR2 FQGNSA. The CDR3 extends over 12 amino acids. The CDR3 spells CASSPGNQPQHF. The CDR3, as DNA: TGTGCCAGCAGCCCTGGCAATCAGCCCCAGCATTTT.

This clone has just a few counts. The chain links TRBV7-2 to TRBJ2-1, with a weak D call TRBD2 (5 bases). Germline CDR1 and CDR2: SGHTA and FQGNSA. The CDR3 extends over 16 amino acids. The V end was cut by 5 bases, the J end by 0 bases, with 14 bases between. CDR3 sequence (DNA): TGTGCCAGCAGCCCATGGACGGGGAGCTCCTACAATGAGCAGTTCTTC. This sequence encodes CASSPWTGSSYNEQFF.

This clone was seen a handful of times. The chain has TRBV5-1 and TRBJ2-7, with 11 bases aligning to TRBD2. The CDR3 is 15 residues long. V trimming: 0 bases; J trimming: 3 bases; junction bases outside the gene matches: 2. Germline CDR1 is SGHRS and CDR2 is YFSETQ. Written as DNA, the CDR3 is TGCGCCAGCAGCTTGGGACTAGCGGGATACTACGAGCAGTACTTC. Translating gives CASSLGLAGYYEQYF.

Notes on this clone: Other nucleotide sequences in the sample specify the same CDR3. The chain carries TRBV7-2 and TRBJ2-3, with TRBD2 identical over 8 bases. V trimming: 4 bases; J trimming: 4 bases; junction bases outside the gene matches: 4. CDR1 is SGHTA and CDR2 is FQGNSA in the germline V gene. This CDR3 is built from 14 residues. The CDR3 is CASSSGLAPDTQYF. The DNA of the CDR3 is TGTGCCAGCAGCTCCGGACTAGCTCCAGATACGCAGTATTTT.

The chain links TRBV23-1 to TRBJ1-2; TRBD1 might be the D (5 bases). Being an ORF, TRBV23-1 has a function that is uncertain. V was clipped by 4 bases and J by 0 bases, with 6 bases between them. The CDR3 covers 13 residues. The CDR3 is CASSPTANYGYTF. In DNA, the CDR3 is TGCGCCAGCAGTCCGACAGCTAACTATGGCTACACCTTC.

The chain recombines TRBV6-6 with TRBJ1-4, with D tentatively TRBD1 (5 bases). Germline lookup yields CDR1 MNHNY and CDR2 SVGAGI (reference sequence). Deletions cut 7 bases from V and 11 bases from J, with 11 bases between. The CDR3 sequence is 11 residues long. CDR3 sequence reads: CASTGGSKLFF. The CDR3 region has the DNA TGTGCCAGCACCGGGGGGTCTAAACTGTTTTTT.

This clone was detected a few times. The chain is built from TRBV19 and TRBJ2-2; possible D gene TRBD2, 5 bases. Trimming pared 7 bases from V and 5 bases from J, leaving 14 bases between. The CDR3 is made up of 14 amino acids. Germline assignment: CDR1 LNHDA and CDR2 SQIVND (reference sequence). The CDR3 DNA reads TGTGCCAGTATCCGGGATTTTAATACCGGGGAGCTGTTTTTT. Translating gives CASIRDFNTGELFF.

This clone was seen a handful of times. The chain combines TRBV7-2 with TRBJ2-5; D may be TRBD2 (6 bases). Trimming stripped 0 bases from V and 3 bases from J, with 8 bases between. The length of the CDR3 is 14 residues. Germline CDR1 and CDR2: SGHTA and FQGNSA. The CDR3 coding sequence is TGTGCCAGCAGCTTAGCGCCGGGGGAAGAGACCCAGTACTTC. Protein: CASSLAPGEETQYF.

The genes are TRBV29-1 and TRBJ2-6, with 9 bases that match TRBD1. The CDR3 totals 16 residues. Germline lookup yields CDR1 SQVTM and CDR2 ANQGSEA. Trimming cost V 4 bases and J 0 bases; bases outside gene matches: 4. CDR3 sequence reads: CSVVGQGFSGANVLTF. The CDR3 nucleotides read TGCAGCGTTGTCGGACAGGGGTTCTCTGGGGCCAACGTCCTGACTTTC.

This clone has only a few counts. Relative to the germline gene, one junction end is altered; a read error may explain this. J is TRBJ1-2 and V is TRBV7-9; the D gene is possibly TRBD1 (5 bases). The CDR3 is made up of 14 amino acids. Germline CDR1 is SEHNR and CDR2 is FQNEAQ (reference sequence). The CDR3 protein is CASRLDRFEYGYTF. The CDR3 DNA reads TGTGCCAGCAGGTTAGACAGATTCGAGTATGGCTACACCTTC.

In its sample, this clone was seen once. The chain is built from TRBV5-1 and TRBJ1-1, with TRBD1 matching over 7 bases. With V trimmed by 4 bases and J by 4 bases, 4 bases remained unmatched. Germline V gene lookup returns CDR1 SGHRS and CDR2 YFSETQ. This CDR3 region has 13 residues. The CDR3 nucleotides read TGCGCCAGCAGCGACGACAGGGCCACTGAAGCTTTCTTT. It encodes CASSDDRATEAFF.

The chain has TRBV19 and TRBJ2-7, with a weak D call TRBD1 (6 bases). There are 15 residues in the CDR3. In germline, CDR1 is LNHDA, CDR2 SQIVND (reference sequence). Trimming removed 2 bases from V and 5 bases from J, with 16 bases in between. The CDR3: CASSISWGPTNEQYF. CDR3 bases: TGTGCCAGTAGTATATCGTGGGGGCCGACCAACGAGCAGTACTTC.

The chain recombines TRBV25-1 with TRBJ1-2; no clear D gene. Germline V gene sequence: CDR1 MGHDK, CDR2 SYGVNS. V was pared by 4 bases and J by 3 bases, with 3 bases between. The CDR3 has 11 residues. CDR3 sequence: CASSGDYGYTF. The CDR3 DNA follows: TGTGCCAGCAGTGGCGACTATGGCTACACCTTC.